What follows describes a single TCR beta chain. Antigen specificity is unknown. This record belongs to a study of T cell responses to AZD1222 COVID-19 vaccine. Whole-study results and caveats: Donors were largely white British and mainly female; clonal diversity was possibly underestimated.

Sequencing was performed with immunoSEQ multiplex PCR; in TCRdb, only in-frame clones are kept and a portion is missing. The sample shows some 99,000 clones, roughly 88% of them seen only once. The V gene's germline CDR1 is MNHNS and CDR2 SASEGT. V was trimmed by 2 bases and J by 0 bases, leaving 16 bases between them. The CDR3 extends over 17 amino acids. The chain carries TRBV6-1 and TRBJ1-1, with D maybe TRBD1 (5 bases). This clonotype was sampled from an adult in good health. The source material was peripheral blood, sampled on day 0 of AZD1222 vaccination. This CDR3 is CASSEMGGAGMNTEAFF. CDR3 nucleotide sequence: TGTGCCAGCAGTGAAATGGGTGGGGCAGGGATGAACACTGAAGCTTTCTTT.